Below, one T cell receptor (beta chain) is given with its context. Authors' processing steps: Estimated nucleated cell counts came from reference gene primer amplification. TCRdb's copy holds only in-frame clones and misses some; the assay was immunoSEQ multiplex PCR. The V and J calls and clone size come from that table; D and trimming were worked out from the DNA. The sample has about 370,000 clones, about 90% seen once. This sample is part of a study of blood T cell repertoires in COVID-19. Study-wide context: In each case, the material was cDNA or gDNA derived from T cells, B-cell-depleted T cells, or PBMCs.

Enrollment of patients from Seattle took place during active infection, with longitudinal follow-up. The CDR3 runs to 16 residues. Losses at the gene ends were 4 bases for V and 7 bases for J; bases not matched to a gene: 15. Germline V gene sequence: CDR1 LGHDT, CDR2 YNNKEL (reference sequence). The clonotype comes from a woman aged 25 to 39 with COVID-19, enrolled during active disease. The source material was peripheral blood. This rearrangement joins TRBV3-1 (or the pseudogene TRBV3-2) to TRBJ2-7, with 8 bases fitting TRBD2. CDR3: CASSLHGSGRTGEQYF. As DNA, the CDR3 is TGTGCCAGCAGCCTCCACGGGAGCGGGAGAACAGGAGAGCAGTACTTC.